The source of this T cell receptor beta chain is a study of T cells in Graves' hyperthyroidism and ophthalmopathy. The CDR3 regions of TCR beta were amplified from RNA transcripts. The HTBI set primed first-round TCR CDR3 RT-PCR. Via MiXCR, TCRdb re-called the multiplex PCR reads, giving one row per CDR3 protein. The sample holds under 350,000 distinct CDR3 sequences, 18% seen once. Across 18 months, stable Graves' hyperthyroidism was marked by no progression to ophthalmopathy. Findings of the study overall: The majority of expanded thyroid clonotypes above 0.001 also appeared in blood.

About this clonotype: Its antigen is unknown.

The V and J ends lost 0 bases and 2 bases respectively, with 6 bases between them. The CDR3 is made up of 14 amino acids. Germline lookup yields CDR1 SGHRS and CDR2 YFSETQ. Sequencing used blood. This sequence joins TRBV5-1 and TRBJ1-3; D ambiguous. The receptor's source is a woman aged 45-65 years with Graves' hyperthyroidism. CDR3 sequence: CASSLDPAGNTIYF. CDR3 coding DNA: TGCGCCAGCAGCTTGGATCCCGCTGGAAACACCATATATTTT.